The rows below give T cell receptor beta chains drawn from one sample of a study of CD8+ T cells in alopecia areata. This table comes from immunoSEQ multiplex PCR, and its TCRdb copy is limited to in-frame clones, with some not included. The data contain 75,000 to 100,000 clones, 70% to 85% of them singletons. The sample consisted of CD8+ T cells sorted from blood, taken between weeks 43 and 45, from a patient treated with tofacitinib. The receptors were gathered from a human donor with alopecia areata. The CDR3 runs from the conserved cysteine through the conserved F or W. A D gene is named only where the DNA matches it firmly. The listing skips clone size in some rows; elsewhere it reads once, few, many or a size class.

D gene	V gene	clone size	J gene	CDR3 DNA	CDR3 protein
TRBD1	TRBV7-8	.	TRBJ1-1	TGTGCCAGCAGCCCGGACAGGACGGCTTTCTTT	CASSPDRTAFF
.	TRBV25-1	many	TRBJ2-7	TGTGCCAGCAGACAGGGCTACGAGCAGTACTTC	CASRQGYEQYF
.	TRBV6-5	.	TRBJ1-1	TGTGCCAGCAGTTACTCGAGAGGGTATGGGACTGAAGCTTTCTTT	CASSYSRGYGTEAFF
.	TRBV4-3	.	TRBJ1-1	TGCGCCAGCAGCCGTGCCATGAACACTGAAGCTTTCTTT	CASSRAMNTEAFF
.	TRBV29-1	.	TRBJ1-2	TGCAGCGTCCCTTATGAGGGATTCTATGGCTACACCTTC	CSVPYEGFYGYTF
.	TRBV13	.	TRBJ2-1	TGTGCCAGCAGCCACCCCCCGGGGGCCGTCTCCTACAATGAGCAGTTCTTC	CASSHPPGAVSYNEQFF
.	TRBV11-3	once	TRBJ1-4	TGTGCCAGCAGCTTAGAGGACGGCCGAGGAAAACTGTTTTTT	CASSLEDGRGKLFF
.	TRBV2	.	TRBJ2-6	TGTGCCACCTCCGGGCCGTCTGGGGCCAACGTCCTGACTTTC	CATSGPSGANVLTF
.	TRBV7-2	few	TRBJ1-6	TGTGCCAGCAGCTTAACCCTCAGCAATTCACCCCTCCACTTT	CASSLTLSNSPLHF
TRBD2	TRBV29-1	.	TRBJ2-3	TGCAGCGTTGAGGGGACTAGCGGGGCTTCCGGGGGCACAGATACGCAGTATTTT	CSVEGTSGASGGTDTQYF
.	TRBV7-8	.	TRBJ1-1	TGTGCCAGCAGCAGCGTACAGGGAGAAGCTGAAGCTTTCTTT	CASSSVQGEAEAFF
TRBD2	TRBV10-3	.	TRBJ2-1	TGTGCCATCAGTGAGACGACTAGCGATGAGCAGTTCTTC	CAISETTSDEQFF
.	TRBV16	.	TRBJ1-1	TGTGCCAGCAGCCAATTAGGGCTGGAAGCTTTCTTT	CASSQLGLEAFF
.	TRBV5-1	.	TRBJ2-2	TGCGCCAGCAGCTCCGGACAGGCGGGAGGGGAGCTGTTTTTT	CASSSGQAGGELFF
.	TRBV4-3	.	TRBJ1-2	TGCGCCAGCAGCCAGGAAATTACAGGGTCCTACTATGGCTACACCTTC	CASSQEITGSYYGYTF
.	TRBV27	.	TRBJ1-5	TGTGCCAGCAGTCCATATCAGGGCATCAATCAGCCCCAGCATTTT	CASSPYQGINQPQHF
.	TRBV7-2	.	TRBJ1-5	TGTGCCAGCAGCCCGGATAGGCGAATGAATCAGCCCCAGCATTTT	CASSPDRRMNQPQHF
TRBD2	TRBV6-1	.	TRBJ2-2	TGTGCCAGCAGGAGAGCGGGGGCGAACACCGGGGAGCTGTTTTTT	CASRRAGANTGELFF
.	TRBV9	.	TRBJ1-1	TGTGCCAGCAGCGTAGTATGGAACACTGAAGCTTTCTTT	CASSVVWNTEAFF
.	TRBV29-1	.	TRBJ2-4	TGCAGCCTTGAGACAGGAGGTACCAAAAACATTCAGTACTTC	CSLETGGTKNIQYF
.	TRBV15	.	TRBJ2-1	TGTGCCACCAGCAGTACCTTGGACTCGTCCTACAATGAGCAGTTCTTC	CATSSTLDSSYNEQFF
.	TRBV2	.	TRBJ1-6	TGTGCCAGCAGTGTGGATACAATCAATTCACCCCTCCACTTT	CASSVDTINSPLHF
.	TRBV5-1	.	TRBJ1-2	TGCGCCAGCAGCTTGCTCAGGGCCAGGGAAGATGGCTACACCTTC	CASSLLRAREDGYTF
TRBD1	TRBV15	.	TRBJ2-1	TGTGCCACCAGCAGCACAAGAGGGGACAGGGGGTTTGGTGAGCAGTTCTTC	CATSSTRGDRGFGEQFF
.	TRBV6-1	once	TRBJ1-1	TGTGCCAGCCCTCTGATGAACACTGAAGCTTTCTTT	CASPLMNTEAFF
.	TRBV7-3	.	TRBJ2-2	TGTGCCAGCAGCCGCATAAGGGGGAGCAACCCCGGGGAGCTGTTTTTT	CASSRIRGSNPGELFF
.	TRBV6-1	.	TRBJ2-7	TGTGCCAACAGTGGTGTTAACAGGAGCGGCTACGAGCAGTACTTC	CANSGVNRSGYEQYF
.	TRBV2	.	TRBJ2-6	TGTGCCAGCAGTGTGCTGACCTCTGGGGCCAACGTCCTGACTTTC	CASSVLTSGANVLTF
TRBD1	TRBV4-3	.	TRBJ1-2	TGCGCCAGCAGCCGGGACAGGGGAAGTAACTATGGCTACACCTTC	CASSRDRGSNYGYTF
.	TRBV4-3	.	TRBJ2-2	TGCGCCAGCAGCCAAGATAGGGGTTCCTACACCGGGGAGCTGTTTTTT	CASSQDRGSYTGELFF
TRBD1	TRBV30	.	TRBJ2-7	TGTGCCTGGAGCGCTGGGACAGGGGGCTTCGGGCAGTACTTC	CAWSAGTGGFGQYF
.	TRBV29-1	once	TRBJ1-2	TGCAGCGTTGAGGTTCCGGGTTCCAACTATGGCTACACCTTC	CSVEVPGSNYGYTF